Following are 5 T cell receptor beta chains from one sample sequenced in a study of cytomegalovirus exposure and HLA in healthy donors. The PCR made use of 60 Vbeta and 13 Jbeta primers. TCRdb's copy holds only in-frame clones and misses some; the assay was immunoSEQ multiplex PCR. The sample shows around 190,000 clones, 85% to 90% of them seen only once. Sequencing was done on a sample of PBMCs. The receptor source for this set is a woman between 18 and 30 years old in good health and CMV-seronegative.

The rearrangement links TRBV7-9 to TRBJ2-1; D perhaps matches TRBD2 (6 bases). CDR3 length: 15 amino acids. Germline CDR1 SEHNR, CDR2 FQNEAQ (reference sequence). V was shortened by 5 bases and J by 4 bases, with 15 bases between the two germline ends. This chain's CDR3 is CASSPGEWLYNEQFF. DNA of the CDR3: TGTGCCAGCAGCCCGGGAGAGTGGCTATACAATGAGCAGTTCTTC. The entire variable domain, with the rest obtained from reference TRBV7-9 and TRBJ2-1, is as follows: DTGVSQNPRHKITKRGQNVTFRCDPISEHNRLYWYRQTLGQGPEFLTYFQNEAQLEKSRLLSDRFSAERPKGSFSTLEIQRTEQGDSAMYLCASSPGEWLYNEQFFGPGTRLTVL.

The V and J genes are TRBV30 and TRBJ2-3, with unresolved D. The V end lost 5 bases, the J end lost 6 bases, and 21 bases lay between the germline ends. This CDR3 has 15 residues. CDR1 GTSNPN and CDR2 SVGIG come from the germline V gene (reference sequence). The DNA of the CDR3 is TGTGCCTGGGGTCAAACAGCCTTGCCAAGGGATACGCAGTATTTT. Its translation is CAWGQTALPRDTQYF.

The rearrangement uses TRBV25-1 and TRBJ2-6, with a weak D call TRBD1 (6 bases). The CDR3 covers 15 residues. V was pared by 10 bases and J by 2 bases, with 15 bases between. Germline V gene lookup returns CDR1 MGHDK and CDR2 SYGVNS. This CDR3 is CATSNRVTGANVLTF. CDR3 nucleotide sequence: TGTGCCACCTCGAACAGGGTAACTGGGGCCAACGTCCTGACTTTC.

This chain connects TRBV5-4 to TRBJ2-1, with TRBD2 identical over 13 bases. Germline loops: CDR1 SGHNT, CDR2 YYREEE (reference sequence). Trimming took 0 bases from V and 10 from J; bases not matched to a gene: 4. The CDR3 has 15 amino acids. This CDR3 is CASSLATGLAGEQFF. As DNA, the CDR3 is TGTGCCAGCAGCTTGGCTACGGGACTAGCGGGGGAGCAGTTCTTC.

This chain joins TRBV5-4 and TRBJ2-2, with 9 bases fitting TRBD1. From germline, CDR1 is SGHNT and CDR2 YYREEE (reference sequence). Unmatched junction bases numbered 5, after V lost 3 bases and J lost 2 bases. The CDR3 covers 16 residues. The CDR3 DNA sequence: TGTGCCAGCAGCTCCGGGACAGGGCTAAACACCGGGGAGCTGTTTTTT. Its protein product is CASSSGTGLNTGELFF.